This entry describes one T cell receptor beta chain. These data belong to a study of chemoradiotherapy in HPV16-positive cancers. Across the whole study: A couple of HPV16-positive patients' cells yielded candidate HPV-specific clones and common motifs.

The CDR3 covers 15 residues. V lost 3 bases, J lost 2 bases, and 11 bases lay in between. Germline V gene lookup returns CDR1 SGHTA and CDR2 FQGNSA. TCRdb's copy holds only in-frame clones and misses some; the assay was immunoSEQ multiplex PCR. The table has about 7,400 clones, 74% seen once. The gene calls are TRBV7-2 and TRBJ1-5; maybe TRBD1 (6 bases). The receptor comes from a human donor with HPV-associated anogenital cancer. Sequences were derived from tumor tissue, sampled from a patient who underwent chemoradiotherapy. The CDR3 region has the DNA TGTGCCAGCAGCTTTAGGGGGGAAGGCAATCAGCCCCAGCATTTT. Its translation: CASSFRGEGNQPQHF.